These T cell receptor beta chains were read from a single sample in a study of blood T cell repertoires in COVID-19. Assay used: immunoSEQ multiplex PCR; TCRdb lists only in-frame clones, some missing. The data hold 55,000 to 70,000 clones, with about 91% observed a single time. Sequenced sample: peripheral blood. These receptors all come from a man aged 40-49 years with COVID-19, enrolled during active disease. Each CDR3 is given with its conserved first and last residue. The order of the fields is J gene, clone size, V gene, CDR3 protein. Expanded clones get a size class; other rows say once, few or many, or leave the size out.

TRBJ1-1	NA	TRBV29-1	CSVGDRLAEAFF
TRBJ1-3	NA	TRBV7-9	CASSLAGLAGNTIYF
TRBJ1-4	once	TRBV6-5	CASSTQGGYEKLFF
TRBJ1-5	once	TRBV2	CASTVGQGSQPQHF
TRBJ1-6	NA	TRBV5-6	CASSYSGLRYNSPLHF
TRBJ2-1	NA	TRBV6-5	CASTARYPYNEQFF
TRBJ1-6	NA	TRBV5-6	CASSSLEESYNSPLHF
TRBJ1-4	once	TRBV30	CAWSETATNEKLFF
TRBJ2-2	NA	TRBV11-3	CASSFSLGLAGRKNTGELFF
TRBJ2-5	NA	TRBV2	CASGGLAGAETQYF
TRBJ2-2	NA	TRBV7-9	CASIIQGAHTGELFF
TRBJ1-5	once	TRBV28	CASSPGGTGANQPQHF